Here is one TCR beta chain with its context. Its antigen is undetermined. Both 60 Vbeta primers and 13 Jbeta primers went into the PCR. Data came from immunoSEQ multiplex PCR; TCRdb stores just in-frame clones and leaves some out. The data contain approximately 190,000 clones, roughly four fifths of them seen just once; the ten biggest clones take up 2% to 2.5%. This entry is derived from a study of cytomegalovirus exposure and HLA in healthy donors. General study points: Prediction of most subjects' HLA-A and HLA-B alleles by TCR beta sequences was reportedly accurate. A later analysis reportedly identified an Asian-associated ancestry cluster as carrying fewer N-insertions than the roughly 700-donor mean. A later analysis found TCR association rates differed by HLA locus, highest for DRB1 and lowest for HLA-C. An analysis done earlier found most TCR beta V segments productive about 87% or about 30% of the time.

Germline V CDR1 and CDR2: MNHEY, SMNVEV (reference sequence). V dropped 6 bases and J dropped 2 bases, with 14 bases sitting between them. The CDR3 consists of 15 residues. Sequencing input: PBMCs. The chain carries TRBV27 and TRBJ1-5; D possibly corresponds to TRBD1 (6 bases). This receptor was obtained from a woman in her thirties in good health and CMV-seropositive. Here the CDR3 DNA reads TGTGCCAGCAGACTGGGGGCAGGGGGCAATCAGCCCCAGCATTTT. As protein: CASRLGAGGNQPQHF.